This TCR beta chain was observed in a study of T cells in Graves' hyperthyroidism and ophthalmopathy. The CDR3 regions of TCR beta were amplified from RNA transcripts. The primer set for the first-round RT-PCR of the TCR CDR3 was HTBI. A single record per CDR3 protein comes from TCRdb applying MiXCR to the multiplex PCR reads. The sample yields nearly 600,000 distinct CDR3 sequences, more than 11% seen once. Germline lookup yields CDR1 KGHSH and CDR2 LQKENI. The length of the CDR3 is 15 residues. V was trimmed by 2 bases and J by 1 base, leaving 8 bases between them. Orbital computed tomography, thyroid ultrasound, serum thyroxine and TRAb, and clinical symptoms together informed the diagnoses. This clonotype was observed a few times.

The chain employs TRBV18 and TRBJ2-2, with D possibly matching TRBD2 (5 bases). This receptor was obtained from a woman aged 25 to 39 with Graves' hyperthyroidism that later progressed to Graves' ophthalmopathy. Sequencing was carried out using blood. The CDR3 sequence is CASSPGSVNTGELFF. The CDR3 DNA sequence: TGTGCCAGCTCACCAGGTAGCGTGAACACCGGGGAGCTGTTTTTT.